Listed below are T cell receptor beta chains from one sample, sequenced in a study of blood T cell repertoires in COVID-19. Generated by immunoSEQ multiplex PCR, the TCRdb table keeps only in-frame clones and is missing some. The profile shows about 190,000 clones, roughly nine tenths of them singletons. Material: peripheral blood. These receptors all come from a man in his 70s with active or convalescent COVID-19. Each CDR3 is given without its conserved first and last residue.

V gene	J gene	CDR3 protein
TRBV3-1/TRBV3-2	TRBJ2-7	ASSPRRMGGDGGEQY
TRBV2	TRBJ2-1	ASSEPGQTKSYNEQF
TRBV10-2	TRBJ1-6	ASSLPGLENSPLH
TRBV10-2	TRBJ1-5	ASGQGERGQPQH
TRBV5-6	TRBJ1-2	ASSFGDGYT
TRBV10-3	TRBJ1-5	AISESRRDQPQH
TRBV6-5	TRBJ1-1	ASRSFRNTEAF
TRBV18	TRBJ2-7	ASSLKAGTAYEQY
TRBV2	TRBJ2-1	ASSTSGTGTDEQF
TRBV10-1	TRBJ2-5	ASSESFSQETQY
TRBV3-1/TRBV3-2	TRBJ2-1	AVGLAGGYEQF
TRBV5-4	TRBJ2-7	ASSLVDRGTNEQY
TRBV5-1	TRBJ2-6	ASRPPGSGANVLT
TRBV10-1	TRBJ2-3	ASSESSRESLDTQY
TRBV7-9	TRBJ2-1	ASSFPGEQF
TRBV7-9	TRBJ1-1	ASSPTGIEAF
TRBV2	TRBJ1-4	ASKGVNEKLF
TRBV29-1	TRBJ2-7	SVRLAGDEQY
TRBV6-5	TRBJ1-5	ASKEQGSYNQPQH
TRBV28	TRBJ1-5	ASSPWTGLEGNQPQH
TRBV6-5	TRBJ2-2	ASSFLRGSHTGELF
TRBV5-1	TRBJ2-3	ASSVQGAGDTQY
TRBV5-1	TRBJ1-2	ASSLAGQGSYGYT
TRBV19	TRBJ1-2	ASGPGQGLFYGYT
TRBV5-5	TRBJ1-1	ASSLGPETPINRYDTEAF
TRBV4-1	TRBJ1-3	ASSQAVRANGNTIY
TRBV27	TRBJ2-5	ASSLSGQETQY
TRBV28	TRBJ2-1	ASRRWGRRF
TRBV28	TRBJ1-5	ASSLSDNPGPQH
TRBV5-1	TRBJ2-5	ASSFDTSGQETQY
TRBV18	TRBJ1-2	ASSPTLDRGYGYT
TRBV18	TRBJ2-5	ASSPVSGTTGRAQY
TRBV29-1	TRBJ1-2	STQYATRGNGYT
TRBV18	TRBJ2-2	ASSPMITGPTGELF
TRBV6-6	TRBJ2-5	ASSYERLAGLTQY
TRBV18	TRBJ2-3	ASSATDTQY
TRBV9	TRBJ2-7	ASSVGADSYEQY
TRBV6-5	TRBJ2-1	ASSTRRGSYNEQF
TRBV7-2	TRBJ2-7	ASSPRGGPAYEQY
TRBV28	TRBJ1-3	ASRGTGYGNTIY
TRBV28	TRBJ2-7	ASSLGTVYEQY
TRBV7-2	TRBJ1-2	ASSPDRARGYT